The clone carrying this T cell receptor beta chain was seen only once. CDR1 and CDR2 from the germline V gene are MNHEY and SMNVEV (reference sequence). This CDR3 has 18 residues. Unmatched junction bases numbered 9, after V lost 6 bases and J lost 1 base. Using immunoSEQ multiplex PCR, the repertoire was profiled, and TCRdb retains in-frame clones only, with some absent. Here the sample spans about 130,000 clones, over 80% being singletons. The data belong to a study of T cell responses to AZD1222 COVID-19 vaccine. About the study: Pooling of second doses given at about 4 or about 12 weeks was done.

This specimen consisted of peripheral blood, obtained on day 0 of AZD1222 vaccination. The source is an adult in good health. This chain connects TRBV27 to TRBJ2-5, with 15 bases that match TRBD2. The CDR3 nucleotides are TGTGCCAGCAGGCCATTCGCGGGACTAGCGGGAGGCCAAGAGACCCAGTACTTC. Protein product: CASRPFAGLAGGQETQYF.